The 27 T cell receptor beta chains reported below all come from one sample, sequenced in a study of blood T cell repertoires in COVID-19. TCRdb's table, derived via immunoSEQ multiplex PCR, lists solely in-frame clones and lacks some. The sample records around 100,000 clones, roughly 80% being singletons. Sequenced: peripheral blood. These receptors were collected from a woman aged 40 to 50 with acute or convalescent COVID-19.

This clone was seen once. The chain employs TRBV4-1 and TRBJ2-3; TRBD2 matches 9 bases. Unmatched junction bases numbered 7, after V lost 1 base and J lost 5 bases. Per the germline V gene, CDR1 is MGHRA and CDR2 is YSYEKL. CDR3 length: 16 amino acids. The CDR3 coding sequence is TGCGCCAGCAGCCAAGGGCGGGGGGGCGCGAAAGATACGCAGTATTTT. This translates into CASSQGRGGAKDTQYF.

The chain links TRBV7-2 to TRBJ1-2; TRBD1 is a possible D gene (5 bases). The V end was cut by 0 bases, the J end by 0 bases, with 11 bases between. The CDR3 is 16 residues long. Germline V gene sequence: CDR1 SGHTA, CDR2 FQGNSA. This CDR3 is CASSLAGRVSNYGYTF. In DNA, the CDR3 is TGTGCCAGCAGCTTAGCGGGGCGAGTCTCTAACTATGGCTACACCTTC.

The chain has TRBV5-6 and TRBJ1-1; D unresolved. This CDR3 has 16 residues. Germline V CDR1 and CDR2: SGHDT, YYEEEE. V shed 2 bases and J shed 0 bases, with 14 bases lying between them. CDR3 amino acids: CASSLVRVKVNTEAFF. The DNA of the CDR3 is TGTGCCAGCAGCTTAGTGCGGGTGAAGGTGAACACTGAAGCTTTCTTT.

The rearrangement uses TRBV5-1 and TRBJ1-2, with TRBD1 matching 8 bases. With V trimmed by 4 bases and J by 8 bases, 13 bases remained unmatched. The CDR3 is 15 amino acids. The germline gives CDR1 SGHRS, CDR2 YFSETQ. DNA of the CDR3: TGCGCCAGCAGCCCATCGCAGGCAGGGGGCGGAGGCTACACCTTC. Translation gives CASSPSQAGGGGYTF. Using reference TRBV5-1 and TRBJ1-2 for the parts outside the CDR3, the full variable domain is KAGVTQTPRYLIKTRGQQVTLSCSPISGHRSVSWYQQTPGQGLQFLFEYFSETQRNKGNFPGRFSGRQFSNSRSEMNVSTLELGDSALYLCASSPSQAGGGGYTFGSGTRLTVV.

J is TRBJ2-3 and V is TRBV7-8; TRBD2 agrees at 15 bases. CDR1 SGHVS and CDR2 FQNEAQ come from the germline V gene. The CDR3 consists of 16 residues. Trimming at V came to 5 bases and at J to 5 bases, leaving 5 bases not matched to a gene. CDR3 in DNA: TGTGCCAGCAGCAAGGGACTAGCGGGGGGTGGAGATACGCAGTATTTT. Its protein is CASSKGLAGGGDTQYF. Using reference TRBV7-8 and TRBJ2-3 for the parts outside the CDR3, the full variable domain is GAGVSQSPRYKVAKRGQDVALRCDPISGHVSLFWYQQALGQGPEFLTYFQNEAQLDKSGLPSDRFFAERPEGSVSTLKIQRTQQEDSAVYLCASSKGLAGGGDTQYFGPGTRLTVL.

The chain recombines TRBV28 with TRBJ2-6; D is possibly TRBD1 (6 bases). CDR3 length: 14 amino acids. Germline-derived CDR1 and CDR2 are MDHEN and SYDVKM. Here the CDR3 DNA reads TGTGGGGTCAGGGGCCGTTCGGGGGCCAACGTCCTGACTTTC. This codes for CGVRGRSGANVLTF.

The chain employs TRBV19 and TRBJ1-2, with 8 nucleotides matching TRBD1. Germline V gives CDR1 LNHDA, CDR2 SQIVND (reference sequence). The length of the CDR3 is 15 residues. V was clipped by 9 bases and J by 7 bases; unmatched bases: 16. CDR3 loop: CASLNADRVSLGYTF. The CDR3, as DNA: TGTGCCAGCCTTAACGCGGACAGGGTATCGCTTGGCTACACCTTC.

This rearrangement joins TRBV7-8 to TRBJ2-1; TRBD1 might be the D (5 bases). CDR3 length equals 15 residues. Germline CDR1 and CDR2: SGHVS and FQNEAQ. V was cut by 6 bases and J by 5 bases, with 17 bases left in between. The CDR3 region is CASRLRDSLNNEQFF. As DNA, the CDR3 is TGTGCCAGCAGACTCAGGGATTCTCTGAACAATGAGCAGTTCTTC.

This chain links TRBV5-1 with TRBJ2-7; the D gene is possibly TRBD2 (6 bases). The CDR3 contains 14 residues. The germline V gene encodes CDR1 SGHRS and CDR2 YFSETQ. Trimming removed 4 bases from V and 2 bases from J, with 13 bases in between. The CDR3 DNA is TGCGCCAGCAGCCTGAGATCGGGGGCCTACGAGCAGTACTTC. It is translated as CASSLRSGAYEQYF. Supplemented by reference TRBV5-1 and TRBJ2-7, the full variable domain reads KAGVTQTPRYLIKTRGQQVTLSCSPISGHRSVSWYQQTPGQGLQFLFEYFSETQRNKGNFPGRFSGRQFSNSRSEMNVSTLELGDSALYLCASSLRSGAYEQYFGPGTRLTVT.

The V and J genes are TRBV28 and TRBJ2-5; 8 nucleotides line up with TRBD1. The V segment lost 3 bases and the J segment 5 bases; nucleotides outside the gene matches: 5. The CDR3 is made up of 14 amino acids. Germline values: CDR1 MDHEN, CDR2 SYDVKM. For the CDR3, the DNA is TGTGCCAGCAGTTTGCGGACAGGGAGGGAGACCCAGTACTTC. This codes for CASSLRTGRETQYF. Filled out from reference TRBV28 and TRBJ2-5, the complete variable domain reads DVKVTQSSRYLVKRTGEKVFLECVQDMDHENMFWYRQDPGLGLRLIYFSYDVKMKEKGDIPEGYSVSREKKERFSLILESASTNQTSMYLCASSLRTGRETQYFGPGTRLLVL.

The chain has TRBV6-5 and TRBJ2-7; 7 nucleotides match TRBD1. Per germline, CDR1 MNHEY and CDR2 SVGAGI. Unmatched junction bases numbered 2, after V lost 2 bases and J lost 4 bases. There are 13 residues in the CDR3. The CDR3 spells CASSYRGLYEQYF. For the CDR3, the DNA is TGTGCCAGCAGTTACAGGGGGCTGTACGAGCAGTACTTC.

This chain uses TRBV6-5 with TRBJ2-7; the match to TRBD1 covers 7 bases. V lost 6 bases, J lost 9 bases, and 14 bases stayed unmatched. The CDR3 runs 14 residues. Per germline, CDR1 MNHEY and CDR2 SVGAGI. The CDR3 DNA reads as TGTGCCAGCAGGGGACCGGGACAGCCAAACGCGCAGTACTTC. Its translation is CASRGPGQPNAQYF.

The chain is built from TRBV18 and TRBJ2-2; no reliable D call. V lost 6 bases and J 2 bases, leaving 10 bases between the germline ends. Germline CDR1 KGHSH, CDR2 LQKENI. The CDR3 contains 14 residues. The chain's CDR3 is CASSQAYNTGELFF. CDR3 nucleotides: TGTGCCAGCTCCCAAGCGTATAACACCGGGGAGCTGTTTTTT. Full variable domain (outside the CDR3, taken from reference TRBV18 and TRBJ2-2): NAGVMQNPRHLVRRRGQEARLRCSPMKGHSHVYWYRQLPEEGLKFMVYLQKENIIDESGMPKERFSAEFPKEGPSILRIQQVVRGDSAAYFCASSQAYNTGELFFGEGSRLTVL.

The gene calls are TRBV11-2 and TRBJ1-1; D is undetermined. Germline assignment: CDR1 SGHAT and CDR2 FQNNGV. CDR3 length: 12 residues. Trimming took off 5 bases at V and 7 bases at J, with 11 bases between the two ends. The CDR3 bases are TGTGCCAGCAGCCTTCTAAGTGGTGAAGCTTTCTTT. This encodes CASSLLSGEAFF. Supplemented by reference TRBV11-2 and TRBJ1-1, the full variable domain reads EAGVAQSPRYKIIEKRQSVAFWCNPISGHATLYWYQQILGQGPKLLIQFQNNGVVDDSQLPKDRFSAERLKGVDSTLKIQPAKLEDSAVYLCASSLLSGEAFFGQGTRLTVV.

J is TRBJ2-5 and V is TRBV30; the D is unclear. CDR1 GTSNPN and CDR2 SVGIG come from the germline V gene (reference sequence). The V end was cut by 0 bases, the J end by 5 bases, with 7 bases between. This CDR3 region has 12 residues. CDR3 DNA sequence: TGTGCCTGGAGTGTAGTTCGGGAGACCCAGTACTTC. It codes for CAWSVVRETQYF. The full variable domain, in which reference TRBV30 and TRBJ2-5 provide the parts outside the CDR3, is SQTIHQWPATLVQPVGSPLSLECTVEGTSNPNLYWYRQAAGRGLQLLFYSVGIGQISSEVPQNLSASRPQDRQFILSSKKLLLSDSGFYLCAWSVVRETQYFGPGTRLLVL.

This chain joins TRBV27 and TRBJ2-7; TRBD1 agrees at 9 bases. J was trimmed by 6 bases and V by 5 bases; bases with no gene match: 5. Germline V gene sequence: CDR1 MNHEY, CDR2 SMNVEV (reference sequence). This CDR3 is 13 amino acids long. CDR3 bases: TGTGCCAGCAGTGCAGGGACAGGGAGCGAGCAGTACTTC. The encoded protein is CASSAGTGSEQYF.

The chain recombines TRBV7-8 with TRBJ1-3, with D uncertain. Germline V gene lookup returns CDR1 SGHVS and CDR2 FQNEAQ. The CDR3 consists of 16 residues. V lost 1 base and J 3 bases, leaving 13 bases between the germline ends. This CDR3 reads CASSLVGSIFGNTIYF. Here the CDR3 DNA reads TGTGCCAGCAGCTTAGTGGGCAGTATCTTTGGAAACACCATATATTTT.

V and J are TRBV28 and TRBJ1-3; 10 bases line up with TRBD1. Germline V CDR1 and CDR2: MDHEN, SYDVKM. V lost 2 bases and J lost 2; bases outside the gene matches: 3. The CDR3 runs to 16 residues. This chain's CDR3 is CASSLTGTGAGNTIYF. CDR3 DNA: TGTGCCAGCAGTTTAACCGGGACAGGGGCTGGAAACACCATATATTTT.

The V gene is TRBV3-1 (or the pseudogene TRBV3-2), the J gene TRBJ2-1; D possibly corresponds to TRBD2 (5 bases). CDR3 length equals 14 residues. The ends were cut back, 0 bases at V and 8 bases at J, with 11 bases in the middle. Germline V lookup: CDR1 LGHDT, CDR2 YNNKEL (reference sequence). In nucleotides, the CDR3 is TGTGCCAGCAGCCAAGACCCCGGTAGCGATGAGCAGTTCTTC. Amino acids: CASSQDPGSDEQFF.

This clone was seen only a few times. The chain carries TRBV5-4 and TRBJ1-4; the D gene is possibly TRBD1 (5 bases). The CDR3 has 14 amino acids. Germline assignment: CDR1 SGHNT and CDR2 YYREEE (reference sequence). The V gene lost 4 bases and the J gene lost 8 bases, with 15 bases spanning the gap. The CDR3 protein is CASSPGGTDEKLFF. The DNA of the CDR3 is TGTGCCAGCAGCCCGGGGGGGACGGACGAAAAACTGTTTTTT.

The chain uses TRBV3-1 (or the pseudogene TRBV3-2) and TRBJ1-3; a possible D gene is TRBD1 (5 bases). The CDR3 runs to 16 residues. The germline V gene encodes CDR1 LGHDT and CDR2 YNNKEL (reference sequence). The V end was cut by 4 bases, the J end by 4 bases, with 17 bases between. The CDR3 loop is CASSPSIGDGGNTIYF. CDR3 nucleotides: TGTGCCAGCAGCCCCTCTATAGGGGATGGAGGAAACACCATATATTTT.

The V call is TRBV29-1, the J call TRBJ1-5; 10 bases are a match to TRBD1. The germline V gene has CDR1 SQVTM and CDR2 ANQGSEA. Germline trimming cut 4 bases from V and 6 bases from J; bases unmatched to any gene: 3. CDR3 length: 13 residues. The CDR3 loop reads CSVGQGAGQPQHF. The DNA of the CDR3 is TGCAGCGTTGGACAGGGGGCTGGTCAGCCCCAGCATTTT. The whole variable domain, filled in from reference TRBV29-1 and TRBJ1-5, reads SAVISQKPSRDICQRGTSLTIQCQVDSQVTMMFWYRQQPGQSLTLIATANQGSEATYESGFVIDKFPISRPNLTFSTLTVSNMSPEDSSIYLCSVGQGAGQPQHFGDGTRLSIL.

The V gene is TRBV12-5, the J gene TRBJ2-5, with TRBD1 matching over 9 bases. Germline loops: CDR1 LGHNT, CDR2 FRNRAP. V was pared by 5 bases and J by 5 bases, with 15 bases of the junction left unmatched. The CDR3 length is 17 residues. DNA of the CDR3: TGTGCTAGTGGTCGAGGCCCTAGTCCCGACAGGGGGGAGACCCAGTACTTC. This sequence encodes CASGRGPSPDRGETQYF.

As for this clone: At one end the junction does not follow the germline gene, possibly because of a read error. Additional DNA sequences in this sample encode the identical CDR3. This chain connects TRBV19 to TRBJ2-7, with D possibly being TRBD2 (5 bases). This CDR3 is built from 14 residues. Germline V CDR1 and CDR2: LNHDA, SQIVND (reference sequence). The CDR3 DNA sequence: TGTGCTAGTAGCGACGGATTAGGAGCCTACGAGCAGTACTTC. Amino acid sequence: CASSDGLGAYEQYF.

The gene calls are TRBV5-1 and TRBJ1-4; 9 bases fit TRBD1. The CDR3 runs 16 residues. The germline V gene encodes CDR1 SGHRS and CDR2 YFSETQ. The ends lost 7 bases at V and 6 bases at J; junction bases unmatched: 13. Here the CDR3 DNA reads TGCGCCAGCGCTGCCGGGACAGGGTTGTACGATGAAAAACTGTTTTTT. The encoded protein is CASAAGTGLYDEKLFF. Full variable domain (missing parts from reference TRBV5-1 and TRBJ1-4): KAGVTQTPRYLIKTRGQQVTLSCSPISGHRSVSWYQQTPGQGLQFLFEYFSETQRNKGNFPGRFSGRQFSNSRSEMNVSTLELGDSALYLCASAAGTGLYDEKLFFGSGTQLSVL.

The chain has TRBV6-5 and TRBJ2-1; D remains unclear. With 2 bases removed from V and 5 bases from J, the gap between germline ends came to 4 bases. The germline gives CDR1 MNHEY, CDR2 SVGAGI. The CDR3 is 12 residues long. The CDR3 DNA sequence: TGTGCCAGCAGTTACCCTAACAATGAGCAGTTCTTC. This encodes CASSYPNNEQFF.

V gene TRBV7-9 combines with J gene TRBJ1-2; TRBD1 agrees at 8 bases. The CDR3 extends over 14 amino acids. Trimming took 1 base from V and 9 from J; bases not matched to a gene: 7. CDR1 and CDR2 from the germline V gene are SEHNR and FQNEAQ (reference sequence). The CDR3 loop is CASSLGGQGTSYTF. The CDR3 region has the DNA TGTGCCAGCAGCTTAGGTGGACAGGGTACCAGCTACACCTTC.